The clone carrying this T cell receptor (beta chain) was seen a handful of times. What it recognizes is unknown. The data were taken from a study of HIV-infected patients and healthy controls. Study observations and caveats: CMV-associated CDR3s mostly grew nonsignificantly during therapy, while HIV-associated CDR3s declined significantly. No HLA typing of donors was done in this study. Compared with untreated HIV+ repertoires, healthy controls showed roughly threefold more distinct CDR3s and higher Shannon diversity.

Reverse transcription used roughly 450 ng RNA and constant-region primers for alpha and beta. Alpha and beta chain libraries were made separately by chain-specific third strand synthesis with multiplexing indices. Ligation attached cDNA to a 5' RACE adapter that carried a random hexamer and SP2 site. TCRdb re-analysed the 5' RACE reads in MiXCR, keeping a single row per CDR3 protein. The table records roughly 5,000 distinct CDR3 sequences, approximately 20% of them present only once. This CDR3 has 13 amino acids. J gave up 3 bases and V 4 bases, and 2 bases lay outside the gene matches. Germline assignment: CDR1 SGHRS and CDR2 YFSETQ. Follow-up blood was drawn about 14 weeks, roughly three months, after antiretroviral therapy began. Whole blood was used without fractionation, so all unsorted peripheral T cells were included.

The starting material was blood, obtained during antiretroviral therapy. The rearrangement links TRBV5-1 to TRBJ2-7, with 9 nucleotides matching TRBD1. This TCR derives from an adult with HIV infection. CDR3 in amino acids: CASSRTGDYEQYF. The CDR3 nucleotides read TGCGCCAGCAGCCGGACAGGGGACTACGAGCAGTACTTC.